Below, 18 T cell receptor beta chains from the same sample are listed, as sequenced in a study of blood T cells in healthy people across ages. Alongside a J-beta primer mix, a sample-barcoded 5' primer served in a second PCR lasting about 7 to 11 cycles. Each CDR3 protein is one row after TCRdb ran MiXCR on the 5' RACE reads. This sample has some 800,000 distinct CDR3 sequences, with 40% to 50% found just once. Material: blood. The receptors here all came from a man in his 60s in good health.

This chain joins TRBV7-2 and TRBJ2-2, with D hard to call. The CDR3 spans 12 residues. The V end was cut by 4 bases, the J end by 3 bases, with 3 bases between. CDR1 SGHTA and CDR2 FQGNSA come from the germline V gene. The CDR3 loop reads CASSWHTGELFF. The CDR3, as DNA: TGTGCCAGCAGCTGGCACACCGGGGAGCTGTTTTTT. Variable domain in full (rest from reference TRBV7-2 and TRBJ2-2): GAGVSQSPSNKVTEKGKDVELRCDPISGHTALYWYRQSLGQGLEFLIYFQGNSAPDKSGLPSDRFSAERTGGSVSTLTIQRTQQEDSAVYLCASSWHTGELFFGEGSRLTVL.

The sample holds a few counts of this clonotype. The rearrangement uses TRBV5-4 and TRBJ2-7; 8 bases fit TRBD1. The J call is uncertain, as TRBJ2-5 better fits the DNA end. The CDR3 has 16 residues. Germline V gives CDR1 SGHNT, CDR2 YYREEE (reference sequence). The CDR3, as DNA: TGTGCCAGCAGCTTGGCCCTTGGTGGGACAGGAGAGACCCAGTACTTC. It specifies CASSLALGGTGETQYF.

The rearrangement links TRBV9 to TRBJ2-6, with unresolved D. The CDR3 length is 13 residues. Looked up from germline, CDR1 is SGDLS and CDR2 is YYNGEE. V dropped 7 bases and J dropped 4 bases, with 9 bases sitting between them. For the CDR3, the DNA is TGTGCCAGCGGGGTAGGAGGGGCCAACGTCCTGACTTTC. This translates into CASGVGGANVLTF.

This clonotype occurred once. The rearrangement joins TRBV11-3 to TRBJ2-3; 11 nucleotides align to TRBD2. The CDR3 is 16 residues long. The germline V gene encodes CDR1 SGHNT and CDR2 YENEEA. Trimming took 5 bases from V and 2 from J; bases not matched to a gene: 6. In nucleotides, the CDR3 is TGTGCCAGCAGCCCAGGGACTAGCGGATTCACAGATACGCAGTATTTT. The encoded protein is CASSPGTSGFTDTQYF.

The chain uses TRBV7-9 and TRBJ2-5; TRBD2 is a possible D gene (5 bases). The CDR3 has 11 amino acids. Germline V gene data show CDR1 as SEHNR and CDR2 as FQNEAQ (reference sequence). V was pared by 3 bases and J by 9 bases, with 8 bases between. For the CDR3, the DNA is TGTGCCAGCAGCTTGGAGGAGGCCCAGTACTTC. Its translation: CASSLEEAQYF.

The chain couples TRBV29-1 to TRBJ2-7, with a weak D call TRBD1 (5 bases). Germline V gene sequence: CDR1 SQVTM, CDR2 ANQGSEA. V was trimmed by 4 bases and J by 4 bases, leaving 11 bases between them. The CDR3 totals 12 residues. The CDR3 region is CSVATGVYEQYF. Written as DNA, the CDR3 is TGCAGCGTTGCCACAGGAGTTTACGAGCAGTACTTC.

The chain uses TRBV25-1 and TRBJ1-1, with D unclear. CDR3 length: 11 amino acids. Germline CDR1 MGHDK, CDR2 SYGVNS. Trimming pared 8 bases from V and 2 bases from J, leaving 6 bases between. The CDR3 bases are TGTGCCAGCGCAACTAACACTGAAGCTTTCTTT. Its protein product is CASATNTEAFF.

V is TRBV5-1 and J is TRBJ1-4, with D uncertain. The CDR3 is made up of 15 amino acids. CDR1 is SGHRS and CDR2 is YFSETQ in the germline V gene. V dropped 0 bases and J dropped 8 bases, with 14 bases sitting between them. DNA of the CDR3: TGCGCCAGCAGCTTGGTTGCAGGACGGAAAGAAAAACTGTTTTTT. Encoded protein: CASSLVAGRKEKLFF. Full variable domain (remainder filled in from reference TRBV5-1 and TRBJ1-4): KAGVTQTPRYLIKTRGQQVTLSCSPISGHRSVSWYQQTPGQGLQFLFEYFSETQRNKGNFPGRFSGRQFSNSRSEMNVSTLELGDSALYLCASSLVAGRKEKLFFGSGTQLSVL.

The V call is TRBV20-1, the J call TRBJ2-5, with D hard to call. Trimming pared 5 bases from V and 5 bases from J, leaving 6 bases between. Per germline, CDR1 DFQATT and CDR2 SNEGSKA (reference sequence). The CDR3 totals 10 residues. DNA of the CDR3: TGCAGTGCTCGAAAGGAGACCCAGTACTTC. Translation gives CSARKETQYF.

This clonotype showed up just a few times. This chain joins TRBV7-8 and TRBJ2-1; 11 bases are a match to TRBD1. Germline-derived CDR1 and CDR2 are SGHVS and FQNEAQ. The V and J ends lost 3 bases and 8 bases, in that order; junction bases with no gene match: 9. This CDR3 contains 16 residues. The CDR3 DNA reads as TGTGCCAGCAGCTTGGTAAGGACAGGGGGCTCCGATGAGCAGTTCTTC. Its translation is CASSLVRTGGSDEQFF.

The rearrangement joins TRBV6-6 to TRBJ1-2, with 7 bases that match TRBD1. Germline V lookup: CDR1 MNHNY, CDR2 SVGAGI (reference sequence). Trimming removed 6 bases from V and 2 bases from J; junction bases left unmatched: 12. The CDR3 extends over 16 amino acids. In DNA form, the CDR3 reads TGTGCCAGCAGCCTCGATTCGGGACAGCGAAACTATGGCTACACCTTC. Amino acids: CASSLDSGQRNYGYTF.

The rearrangement links TRBV7-2 to TRBJ2-5, with 10 bases lining up with TRBD2. The junction had 6 bases not matched to a gene; V was cut back by 4 bases and J by 1 base. Germline values: CDR1 SGHTA, CDR2 FQGNSA. The CDR3 is 16 amino acids. The CDR3 DNA reads TGTGCCAGCAGCTGGTGGTCTAGCGGGGGCCAAGAGACCCAGTACTTC. It encodes CASSWWSSGGQETQYF.

Written as DNA, the CDR3 is TGCGCCAGCAGCCAAAGCTTGACAGGACCAAGTGGCATTCAGTACTTC. Its protein product is CASSQSLTGPSGIQYF. The genes are TRBV4-1 and TRBJ2-4, with D tentatively TRBD1 (6 bases). CDR1 MGHRA and CDR2 YSYEKL come from the germline V gene. The CDR3 consists of 16 residues. V was clipped by 2 bases and J by 9 bases, with 20 bases between them.

This clonotype has at least ten counts. The rearrangement uses TRBV20-1 and TRBJ1-5; perhaps TRBD1 as D (6 bases). CDR1 is DFQATT and CDR2 is SNEGSKA in the germline V gene (reference sequence). Trimming cost V 1 base and J 7 bases, with 14 bases left between them. CDR3 length equals 14 residues. CDR3 nucleotide sequence: TGCAGTGCTAGAGGAGGACTACAGGGACAGCCCCAGCATTTT. Its translation: CSARGGLQGQPQHF.

The gene calls are TRBV4-3 and TRBJ2-3, with a possible D match to TRBD1 (6 bases). This CDR3 has 16 amino acids. Germline V gene data show CDR1 as LGHNA and CDR2 as YSLEER. V dropped 2 bases and J dropped 3 bases, with 15 bases sitting between them. The CDR3 here is CASSQQAARGTDTQYF. The CDR3 nucleotides read TGCGCCAGCAGCCAACAGGCGGCCAGGGGAACAGATACGCAGTATTTT.

This chain uses TRBV20-1 with TRBJ2-3; 8 bases are a match to TRBD1. The V gene's germline CDR1 is DFQATT and CDR2 SNEGSKA (reference sequence). This CDR3 comprises 15 residues. V shed 1 base and J 2 bases; nucleotides not matched to a gene: 5. Written as DNA, the CDR3 is TGCAGTGCTAGAGGGACAGGGTTGGACACAGATACGCAGTATTTT. As protein: CSARGTGLDTDTQYF.

V usage is TRBV6-5 and J usage is TRBJ2-3; 9 nucleotides line up with TRBD1. CDR1 MNHEY and CDR2 SVGAGI come from the germline V gene. The CDR3 totals 13 residues. With 9 bases clipped from V and 4 bases from J, the junction kept 5 bases outside the gene matches. CDR3 in amino acids: CARGQGRPDTQYF. DNA of the CDR3: TGTGCCAGAGGACAGGGGAGGCCAGATACGCAGTATTTT.

This clonotype was counted a few times. The chain combines TRBV11-1 with TRBJ2-5, with 9 bases identical to TRBD2. With 0 bases clipped from V and 6 bases from J, the junction kept 8 bases outside the gene matches. Germline values: CDR1 SGHAT, CDR2 FQDESV (reference sequence). This CDR3 is 16 amino acids long. The CDR3 region is CASSLAGSSGVKTQYF. The CDR3 coding sequence is TGTGCCAGCAGCTTAGCTGGGTCTAGCGGGGTGAAGACCCAGTACTTC.